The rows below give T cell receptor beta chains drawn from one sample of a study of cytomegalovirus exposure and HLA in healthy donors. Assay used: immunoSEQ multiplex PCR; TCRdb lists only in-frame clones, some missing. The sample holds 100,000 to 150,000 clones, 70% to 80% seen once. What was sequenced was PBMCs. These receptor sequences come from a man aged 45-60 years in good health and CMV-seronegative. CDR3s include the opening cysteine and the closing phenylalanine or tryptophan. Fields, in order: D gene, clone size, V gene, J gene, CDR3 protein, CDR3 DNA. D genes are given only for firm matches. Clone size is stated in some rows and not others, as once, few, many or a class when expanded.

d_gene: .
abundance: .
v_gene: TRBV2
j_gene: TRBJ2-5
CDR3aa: CASRSEETQYF
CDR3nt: TGTGCCAGCAGGTCAGAAGAGACCCAGTACTTC

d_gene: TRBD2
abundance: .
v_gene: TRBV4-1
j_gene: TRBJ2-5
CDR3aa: CASSQERGGLETQYF
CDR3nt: TGCGCCAGCAGCCAAGAGCGGGGGGGCCTAGAGACCCAGTACTTC

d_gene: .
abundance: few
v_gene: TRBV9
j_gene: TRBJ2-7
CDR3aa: CASSVDSGLNEQYF
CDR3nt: TGTGCCAGCAGCGTAGACAGCGGGCTAAACGAGCAGTACTTC

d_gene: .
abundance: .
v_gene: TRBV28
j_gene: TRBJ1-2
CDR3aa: CASSVGGRGHGYTF
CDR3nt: TGTGCCAGCAGTGTAGGGGGACGGGGTCATGGCTACACCTTC

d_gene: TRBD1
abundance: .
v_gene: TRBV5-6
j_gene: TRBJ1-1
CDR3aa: CASGGQGTEAFF
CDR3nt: TGTGCCAGCGGGGGACAGGGGACGGAAGCTTTCTTT

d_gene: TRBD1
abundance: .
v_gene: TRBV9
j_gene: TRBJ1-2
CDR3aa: CASSLGTGAHNYGYTF
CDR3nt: TGTGCCAGCAGCCTCGGGACAGGGGCCCACAACTATGGCTACACCTTC

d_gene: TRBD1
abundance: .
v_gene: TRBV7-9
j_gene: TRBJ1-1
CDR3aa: CSTSLRGRGRTEAFF
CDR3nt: TGTTCCACAAGCTTACGGGGCAGGGGGCGGACTGAAGCTTTCTTT

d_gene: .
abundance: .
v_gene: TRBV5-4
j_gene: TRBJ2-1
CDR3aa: CASSFEQDPSYNEQFF
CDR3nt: TGTGCCAGCAGCTTCGAGCAGGATCCCTCGTACAATGAGCAGTTCTTC

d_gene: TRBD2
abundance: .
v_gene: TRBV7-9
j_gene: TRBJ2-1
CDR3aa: CASRGESYNEQFF
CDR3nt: TGTGCCAGCCGGGGGGAGAGTTACAATGAGCAGTTCTTC

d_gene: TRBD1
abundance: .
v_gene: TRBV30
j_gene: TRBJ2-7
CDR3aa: CAWSVWGQGTDYEQYF
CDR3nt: TGTGCCTGGAGTGTATGGGGACAGGGGACCGACTACGAGCAGTACTTC

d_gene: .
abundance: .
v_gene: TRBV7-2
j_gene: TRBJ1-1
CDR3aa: CASSLVGGTNTEAFF
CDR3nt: TGTGCCAGCAGCTTAGTCGGGGGGACGAACACTGAAGCTTTCTTT

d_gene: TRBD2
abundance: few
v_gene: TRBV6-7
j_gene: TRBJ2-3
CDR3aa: CASSNGLAGITDTQYF
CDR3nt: TGTGCCAGCAGTAACGGACTAGCGGGGATCACAGATACGCAGTATTTT

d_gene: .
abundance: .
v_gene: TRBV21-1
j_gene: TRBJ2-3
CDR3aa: CASSTLDRVGTDTQYF
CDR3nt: TGTGCCAGCAGCACCCTGGACAGGGTGGGCACAGATACGCAGTATTTT

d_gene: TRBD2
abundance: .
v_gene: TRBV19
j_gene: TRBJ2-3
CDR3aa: CASSNGGTTDTQYF
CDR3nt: TGTGCCAGTAGTAACGGGGGGACCACAGATACGCAGTATTTT

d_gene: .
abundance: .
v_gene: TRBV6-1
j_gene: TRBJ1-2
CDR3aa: CASSEDRSPYGYTF
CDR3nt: TGTGCCAGCAGTGAAGACAGGTCACCGTATGGCTACACCTTC

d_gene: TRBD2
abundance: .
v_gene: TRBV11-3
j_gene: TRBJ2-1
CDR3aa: CASSPSGVSYNEQFF
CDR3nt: TGTGCCAGCAGCCCAAGCGGGGTCTCCTACAATGAGCAGTTCTTC

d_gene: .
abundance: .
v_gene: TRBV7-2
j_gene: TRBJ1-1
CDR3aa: CASSRTANTEAFF
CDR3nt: TGTGCCAGCAGCAGGACAGCGAACACTGAAGCTTTCTTT

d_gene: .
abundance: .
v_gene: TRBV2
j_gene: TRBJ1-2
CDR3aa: CASSTDLARKYGYTF
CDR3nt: TGTGCCAGCTCGACCGACCTGGCCAGGAAGTATGGCTACACCTTC

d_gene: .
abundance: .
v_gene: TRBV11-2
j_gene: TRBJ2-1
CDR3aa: CASSPQDRSSYNEQFF
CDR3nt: TGTGCCAGCAGCCCCCAAGACAGGAGCTCCTACAATGAGCAGTTCTTC

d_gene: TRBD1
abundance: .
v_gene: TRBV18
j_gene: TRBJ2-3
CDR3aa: CASSLRDRADTQYF
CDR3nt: TGTGCCAGCTCACTCAGGGACAGGGCAGATACGCAGTATTTT

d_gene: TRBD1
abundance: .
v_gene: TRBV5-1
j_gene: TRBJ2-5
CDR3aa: CASSLIVTGYRETQYF
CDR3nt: TGCGCCAGCAGCTTGATAGTGACAGGGTATCGAGAGACCCAGTACTTC

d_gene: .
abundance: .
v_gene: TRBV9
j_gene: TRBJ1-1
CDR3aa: CASSPPHGGTEAFF
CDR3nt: TGTGCCAGCAGCCCACCCCACGGGGGTACTGAAGCTTTCTTT

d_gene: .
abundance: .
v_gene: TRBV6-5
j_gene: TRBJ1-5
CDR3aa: CASSYTVYQPQHF
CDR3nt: TGTGCCAGCAGTTACACAGTTTATCAGCCCCAGCATTTT

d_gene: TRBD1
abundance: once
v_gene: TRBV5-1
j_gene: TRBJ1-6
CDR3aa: CASSFPRDRVNSPLHF
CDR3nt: TGCGCCAGCAGCTTCCCCCGGGACAGGGTTAATTCACCCCTCCACTTT

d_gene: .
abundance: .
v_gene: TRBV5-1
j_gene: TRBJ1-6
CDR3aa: CASSLDGYNSPLHF
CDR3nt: TGCGCCAGCAGCTTGGACGGGTATAATTCACCCCTCCACTTT

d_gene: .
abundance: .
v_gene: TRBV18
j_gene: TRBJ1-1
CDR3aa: CASSPPQARTEAFF
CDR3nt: TGTGCCAGCTCACCACCCCAGGCGCGAACTGAAGCTTTCTTT

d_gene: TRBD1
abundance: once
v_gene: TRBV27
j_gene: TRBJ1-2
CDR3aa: CASSPTGAYGYTF
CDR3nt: TGTGCCAGCAGTCCGACAGGGGCCTATGGCTACACCTTC

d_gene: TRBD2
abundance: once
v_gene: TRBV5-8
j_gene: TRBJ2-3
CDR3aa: CASSPGGTTDTQYF
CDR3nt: TGTGCCAGCAGCCCCGGGGGGACGACAGATACGCAGTATTTT